These 9 T cell receptor beta chains came from one sample sequenced in a study of blood T cell repertoires in COVID-19. TCRdb's copy holds only in-frame clones and misses some; the assay was immunoSEQ multiplex PCR. The table records roughly 110,000 clones, less than 85% of them present only once. Sequences were obtained from peripheral blood. These receptors came from a human donor in a cohort sampled during active COVID-19.

The chain links TRBV6-1 to TRBJ1-2; 8 positions agree with TRBD1. Germline V CDR1 and CDR2: MNHNS, SASEGT. This CDR3 region has 19 residues. V dropped 2 bases and J dropped 4; count of bases not matched to a gene: 18. CDR3 sequence (DNA): TGTGCCAGCAGTGAAAGGGGTAGGCAGGGGGCTTTCCGGGGCTATGGCTACACCTTC. It yields the protein CASSERGRQGAFRGYGYTF.

This chain joins TRBV12-3 or TRBV12-4 and TRBJ2-7, with D maybe TRBD2 (5 bases). V gave up 9 bases and J gave up 3 bases, with 15 bases separating them. The CDR3 contains 13 residues. CDR3 nucleotides: TGTGCCAGTCGTAAAAGCGGCGGCTACGAGCAGTACTTC. As protein: CASRKSGGYEQYF.

This clone was recorded only once. The chain links TRBV27 to TRBJ2-7; 8 bases are shared with TRBD2. The ends lost 3 bases at V and 7 bases at J; junction bases unmatched: 2. The CDR3 spans 12 residues. The germline V gene encodes CDR1 MNHEY and CDR2 SMNVEV (reference sequence). The CDR3 DNA follows: TGTGCCAGCAGTTTGGGACTAGGGGAGCAGTACTTC. Its protein product is CASSLGLGEQYF.

The chain is built from TRBV27 and TRBJ2-7; TRBD1 matches 9 bases. Per germline, CDR1 MNHEY and CDR2 SMNVEV (reference sequence). The CDR3 covers 16 residues. Germline trimming cut 4 bases from V and 3 bases from J; bases unmatched to any gene: 10. CDR3 loop: CASSYLGQGKGYEQYF. The CDR3, as DNA: TGTGCCAGCAGTTACCTTGGACAGGGGAAGGGCTACGAGCAGTACTTC.

The chain uses TRBV6-2 or TRBV6-3 and TRBJ1-6, with TRBD1 as a possible D gene (6 bases). Germline loops: CDR1 MNHEY, CDR2 SVGEGT. This CDR3 spans 17 amino acids. Trimming removed 2 bases from V and 0 bases from J, with 11 bases in between. The chain's CDR3 is CASSYPGQSSYNSPLHF. The CDR3 bases are TGTGCCAGCAGTTACCCCGGACAGAGCTCCTATAATTCACCCCTCCACTTT.

Here the CDR3 reads CASSPAGQGGKNEQFF. CDR3 DNA: TGTGCCAGCAGTCCGGCCGGACAGGGGGGGAAAAATGAGCAGTTCTTC. V gene TRBV28 combines with J gene TRBJ2-1, with 10 bases aligning to TRBD1. The V gene's germline CDR1 is MDHEN and CDR2 SYDVKM. The CDR3 extends over 16 amino acids. V dropped 5 bases and J dropped 7; count of bases not matched to a gene: 11.

The chain has TRBV7-2 and TRBJ1-3, with D hard to call. The ends were cut back, 5 bases at V and 0 bases at J, with 8 bases in the middle. From germline, CDR1 is SGHTA and CDR2 FQGNSA. The CDR3 runs to 14 residues. As DNA, the CDR3 is TGTGCCAGCAGCCAACTTAGCTCTGGAAACACCATATATTTT. It is translated as CASSQLSSGNTIYF.

V is TRBV15 and J is TRBJ2-2; 8 nucleotides match TRBD2. The CDR3 spans 17 residues. Germline V gene data show CDR1 as LNHNV and CDR2 as YYDKDF (reference sequence). The ends lost 0 bases at V and 6 bases at J; junction bases unmatched: 9. CDR3 loop: CATSRDESGGFPGELFF. The CDR3 region has the DNA TGTGCCACCAGCAGAGATGAGAGCGGGGGCTTCCCCGGGGAGCTGTTTTTT.

As DNA, the CDR3 is TGTGCCAGCAGTCGACAGACTAGCAATCAGCCCCAGCATTTT. It yields the protein CASSRQTSNQPQHF. This chain links TRBV2 with TRBJ1-5; a possible D gene is TRBD1 (5 bases). V dropped 5 bases and J dropped 0 bases, with 8 bases sitting between them. The CDR3 contains 14 residues. Germline CDR1 is SNHLY and CDR2 is FYNNEI.